The 3 T cell receptor beta chains listed next were all sequenced from one sample in a study of blood T cell repertoires in COVID-19. Sequencing used immunoSEQ multiplex PCR; TCRdb keeps in-frame clones, though not all of them. This table holds about 210,000 clones, around four fifths found once. Sequenced material: peripheral blood. These receptors were collected from a woman between 45 and 60 years old with acute or convalescent COVID-19.

The chain recombines TRBV2 with TRBJ1-1; D gene ambiguous. The germline gives CDR1 SNHLY, CDR2 FYNNEI. Trimming took 5 bases from V and 1 from J, leaving 8 bases between them. This CDR3 is 13 amino acids long. The CDR3, as DNA: TGTGCCAGCAGTCCGAACAGGAACACTGAAGCTTTCTTT. Its translation: CASSPNRNTEAFF.

This clone showed up just a few times. The chain recombines TRBV19 with TRBJ1-6; unclear D gene. Trimming took 1 base from V and 7 from J, leaving 8 bases between them. Germline V gene lookup returns CDR1 LNHDA and CDR2 SQIVND (reference sequence). This CDR3 is 14 amino acids long. CDR3 DNA sequence: TGTGCCAGTAGTATAGTACACCTCAATTCACCCCTCCACTTT. It specifies CASSIVHLNSPLHF.

This chain uses TRBV6-4 with TRBJ1-5, with a weak D call TRBD1 (5 bases). The CDR3 is made up of 14 amino acids. Trimming shortened V by 0 bases and J by 5 bases, and 8 bases separated the two germline ends. The germline CDR1 and CDR2 sequences are MRHNA and SNTAGT. The CDR3 coding sequence is TGTGCCAGCAGTGACTCGGCAGGGCATCAGCCCCAGCATTTT. It yields the protein CASSDSAGHQPQHF.